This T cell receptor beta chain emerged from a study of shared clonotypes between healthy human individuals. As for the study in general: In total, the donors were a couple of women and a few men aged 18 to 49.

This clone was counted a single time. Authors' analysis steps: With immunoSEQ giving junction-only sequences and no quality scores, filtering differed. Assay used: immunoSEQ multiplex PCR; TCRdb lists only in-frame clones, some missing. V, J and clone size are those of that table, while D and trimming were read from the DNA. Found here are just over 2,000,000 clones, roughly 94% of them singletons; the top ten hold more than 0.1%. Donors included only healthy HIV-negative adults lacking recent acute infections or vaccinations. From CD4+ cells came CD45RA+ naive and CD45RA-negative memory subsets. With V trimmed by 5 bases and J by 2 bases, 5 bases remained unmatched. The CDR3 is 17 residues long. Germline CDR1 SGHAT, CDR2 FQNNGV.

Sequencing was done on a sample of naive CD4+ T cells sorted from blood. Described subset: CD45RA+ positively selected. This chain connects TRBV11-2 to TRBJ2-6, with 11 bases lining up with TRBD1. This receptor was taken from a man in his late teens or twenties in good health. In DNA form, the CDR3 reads TGTGCCAGCAGCCCAGGACAGGGGGCGGCTGGGGCCAACGTCCTGACTTTC. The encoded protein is CASSPGQGAAGANVLTF.